This T cell receptor (beta chain) was recovered during a study of T-cell memory formation after mild COVID-19. Study-wide points: Pre-infection memory contained some responding clones, which suggested that cross-reactive memory had joined.

Using its own MiXCR run on the 5' RACE reads, TCRdb lists one record per CDR3 protein. Found here are around 310,000 distinct CDR3 sequences, roughly an eighth of them singletons; the top ten hold 21%. The junction had 14 bases not matched to a gene; V was cut back by 5 bases and J by 7 bases. The CDR3 consists of 16 residues. The germline V gene has CDR1 SGHVS and CDR2 FQNEAQ. A note on this clonotype: Its antigen is still unknown.

The specimen sequenced was PBMCs or a T cell subset sorted from them (not recorded which). This clonotype was sampled from a man between 18 and 29 years old who had mild COVID-19 (a few samples of this study predate the infection). Cell type and time point are not known. The chain joins TRBV7-8 to TRBJ2-4, with 7 bases matching TRBD1. The CDR3 loop is CASSPYRGLRRNIQYF. The CDR3 nucleotides read TGTGCCAGCAGCCCGTACAGGGGCCTCCGCCGGAACATTCAGTACTTC.